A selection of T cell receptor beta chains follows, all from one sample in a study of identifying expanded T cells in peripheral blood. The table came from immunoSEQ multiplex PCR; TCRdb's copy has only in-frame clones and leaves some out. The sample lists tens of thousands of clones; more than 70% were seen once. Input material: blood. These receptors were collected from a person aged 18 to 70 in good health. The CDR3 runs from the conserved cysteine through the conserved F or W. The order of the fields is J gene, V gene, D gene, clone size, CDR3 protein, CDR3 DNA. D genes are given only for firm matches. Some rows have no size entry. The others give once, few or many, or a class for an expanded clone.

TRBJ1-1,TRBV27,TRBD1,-,CASSFAGTVTEAFF,TGTGCCAGCAGTTTCGCCGGGACAGTCACTGAAGCTTTCTTT
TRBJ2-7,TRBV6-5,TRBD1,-,CASSSPRQGWYEQYF,TGTGCCAGCAGTTCCCCTAGACAGGGGTGGTACGAGCAGTACTTC
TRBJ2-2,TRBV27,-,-,CASSLAGPFTGELFF,TGTGCCAGCAGTTTAGCGGGGCCGTTCACCGGGGAGCTGTTTTTT
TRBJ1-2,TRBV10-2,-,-,CASSWTEYYGYTF,TGCGCCAGCAGTTGGACAGAGTACTATGGCTACACCTTC
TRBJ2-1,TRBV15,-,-,CATTNKNNNEQFF,TGTGCCACCACCAATAAAAATAACAATGAGCAGTTCTTC
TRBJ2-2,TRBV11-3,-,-,CASSSRVKGGELFF,TGTGCCAGCAGCTCCAGGGTAAAGGGCGGGGAGCTGTTTTTT
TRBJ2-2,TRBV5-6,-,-,CASSPTVKTGELFF,TGTGCCAGCAGCCCCACAGTGAAAACCGGGGAGCTGTTTTTT
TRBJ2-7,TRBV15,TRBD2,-,CATSGGYYEQYF,TGTGCCACCTCGGGGGGGTACTACGAGCAGTACTTC
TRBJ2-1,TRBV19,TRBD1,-,CASSIPRTGGYHNEQFF,TGTGCCAGTAGTATCCCACGGACAGGCGGGTATCACAATGAGCAGTTCTTC
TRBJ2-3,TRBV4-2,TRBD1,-,CASSQGDRVVLGTQYF,TGTGCCAGCAGCCAAGGGGACAGGGTCGTCTTGGGTACGCAGTATTTT
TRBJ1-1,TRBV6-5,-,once,CASSFLGATMNTEAFF,TGTGCCAGCAGTTTTCTGGGGGCGACAATGAACACTGAAGCTTTCTTT
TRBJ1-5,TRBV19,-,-,CASNWALDSNQPQHF,TGTGCCAGTAATTGGGCCTTGGATAGCAATCAGCCCCAGCATTTT
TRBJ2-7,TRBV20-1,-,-,CSAGDSYEQYF,TGCAGTGCTGGGGATTCCTACGAGCAGTACTTC
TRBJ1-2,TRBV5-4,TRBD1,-,CASSLSGTGNYGYTF,TGTGCCAGCAGCTTATCCGGGACAGGGAACTATGGCTACACCTTC
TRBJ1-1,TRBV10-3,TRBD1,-,CAIMRVAGGTEAFF,TGTGCCATCATGAGAGTTGCAGGGGGAACTGAAGCTTTCTTT
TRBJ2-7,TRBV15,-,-,CATSRGSFSYEQYF,TGTGCCACCAGCAGAGGCAGCTTCTCCTACGAGCAGTACTTC
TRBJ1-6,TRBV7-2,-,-,CASSLGKYNSPLHF,TGTGCCAGCAGCTTAGGGAAGTATAATTCACCCCTCCACTTT
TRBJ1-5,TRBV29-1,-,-,CSVITGSNQPQHF,TGCAGCGTTATCACAGGGAGCAATCAGCCCCAGCATTTT
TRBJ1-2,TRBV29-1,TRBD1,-,CSVEWDWTGMYGYTF,TGCAGCGTTGAATGGGACTGGACAGGGATGTATGGCTACACCTTC
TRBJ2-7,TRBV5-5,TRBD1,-,CASSSGPNRGQDEQYF,TGTGCCAGCAGCTCGGGACCAAACAGGGGGCAGGACGAGCAGTACTTC
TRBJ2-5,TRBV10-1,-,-,CASSESVGIQETQYF,TGCGCCAGCAGTGAGTCGGTGGGGATCCAAGAGACCCAGTACTTC
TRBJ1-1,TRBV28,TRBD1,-,CASSSPGQGATEAFF,TGTGCCAGCAGTTCACCGGGACAGGGGGCCACTGAAGCTTTCTTT
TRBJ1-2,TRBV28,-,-,CASTLDIANYGYTF,TGTGCCAGCACCCTGGATATAGCTAACTATGGCTACACCTTC
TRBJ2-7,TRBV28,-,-,CASSYSVYEQYF,TGTGCCAGCAGTTATTCAGTCTACGAGCAGTACTTC
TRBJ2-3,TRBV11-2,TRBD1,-,CASSPFLVSNRGWGITQYF,TGTGCCAGCAGCCCGTTTTTAGTCAGTAACAGGGGGTGGGGGATTACGCAGTATTTT
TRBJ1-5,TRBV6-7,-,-,CASPQEESLVSNQPQHF,TGTGCCAGCCCCCAGGAAGAATCCTTAGTGAGCAATCAGCCCCAGCATTTT
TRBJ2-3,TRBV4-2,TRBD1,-,CASSWPGQGTDTQYF,TGTGCCAGCAGTTGGCCGGGACAGGGTACAGATACGCAGTATTTT
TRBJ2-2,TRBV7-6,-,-,CASSLDQGQLAGELFF,TGTGCCAGCAGCTTAGATCAGGGTCAGTTAGCCGGGGAGCTGTTTTTT
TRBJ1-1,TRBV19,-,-,CASSIAVRRNTEAFF,TGTGCCAGTAGTATAGCGGTACGGCGGAACACTGAAGCTTTCTTT
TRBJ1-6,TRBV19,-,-,CASKQDNYNSPLHF,TGTGCCAGTAAACAGGACAACTATAATTCACCCCTCCACTTT
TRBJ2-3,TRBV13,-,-,CASSPSGTDTQYF,TGTGCCAGCAGCCCATCCGGCACAGATACGCAGTATTTT
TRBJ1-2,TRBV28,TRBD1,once,CASSTHGQGRGYGYTF,TGTGCCAGCAGTACTCACGGACAGGGAAGAGGCTATGGCTACACCTTC
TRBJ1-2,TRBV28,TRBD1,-,CASSQGQGNYGYTF,TGTGCCAGCAGCCAGGGACAGGGGAACTATGGCTACACCTTC
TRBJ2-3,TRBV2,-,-,CASSEMGASTDTQYF,TGTGCCAGCAGTGAAATGGGGGCTAGCACAGATACGCAGTATTTT
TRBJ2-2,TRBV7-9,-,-,CASSWGSGAGELFF,TGTGCCAGCAGCTGGGGGTCTGGGGCCGGGGAGCTGTTTTTT
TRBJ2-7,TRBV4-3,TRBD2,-,CASSQDSSGGESPYEQYF,TGCGCCAGCAGCCAAGATTCTAGCGGGGGGGAATCCCCCTACGAGCAGTACTTC
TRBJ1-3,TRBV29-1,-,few,CSVETWGNTIYF,TGCAGCGTTGAAACTTGGGGAAACACCATATATTTT
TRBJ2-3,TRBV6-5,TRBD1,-,CASSPYRTGDDTQYF,TGTGCCAGCAGCCCGTATCGGACAGGGGATGATACGCAGTATTTT
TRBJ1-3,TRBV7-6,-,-,CASSPGAGSSGNTIYF,TGTGCCAGCAGCCCAGGAGCGGGTTCCTCTGGAAACACCATATATTTT
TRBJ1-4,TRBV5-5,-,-,CASSPVGSGGKLFF,TGTGCCAGCAGCCCTGTGGGGTCGGGCGGAAAACTGTTTTTT